This paragraph covers one TCR beta chain sequence. The data derive from a study of blood T cell repertoires in COVID-19. Under the authors' procedure: Nucleated cell counts were estimated from reference gene primer amplification. TCRdb's copy holds only in-frame clones and misses some; the assay was immunoSEQ multiplex PCR. V, J and clone size derive from that table, while D and trimming were established from the DNA sequence. The sample lists 100,000 or so clones; just over 90% were seen once. Germline-derived CDR1 and CDR2 are MGHRA and YSYEKL. V lost 0 bases to trimming and J lost 0 bases; unmatched junction nucleotides: 9. CDR3 length: 18 amino acids.

This clonotype was sampled from a man aged 55-75 years with acute or convalescent COVID-19. Sequences were obtained from peripheral blood. The chain uses TRBV4-1 and TRBJ2-7, with 9 bases fitting TRBD2. The CDR3 is CASSQEIWGSGSSYEQYF. In DNA form, the CDR3 reads TGCGCCAGCAGCCAAGAAATCTGGGGTAGCGGGAGCTCCTACGAGCAGTACTTC.